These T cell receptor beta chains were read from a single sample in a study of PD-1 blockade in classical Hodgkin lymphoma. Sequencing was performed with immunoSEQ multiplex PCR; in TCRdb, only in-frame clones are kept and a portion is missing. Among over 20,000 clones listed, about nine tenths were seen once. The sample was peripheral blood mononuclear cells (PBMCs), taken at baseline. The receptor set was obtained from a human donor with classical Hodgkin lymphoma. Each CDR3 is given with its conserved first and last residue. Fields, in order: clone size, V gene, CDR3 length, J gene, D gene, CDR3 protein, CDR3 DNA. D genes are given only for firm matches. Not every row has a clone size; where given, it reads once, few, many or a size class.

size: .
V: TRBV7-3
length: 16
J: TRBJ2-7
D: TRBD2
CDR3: CASSLSPAGGGYEQYF
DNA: TGTGCCAGCAGCTTATCCCCAGCGGGGGGTGGTTACGAGCAGTACTTC

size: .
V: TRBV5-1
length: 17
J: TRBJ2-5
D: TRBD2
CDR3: CASSLADQRGGQETQYF
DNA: TGCGCCAGCAGCTTGGCCGATCAGCGGGGGGGACAAGAGACCCAGTACTTC

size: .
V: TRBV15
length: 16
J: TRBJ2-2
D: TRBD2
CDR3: CATREPGGKNTGELFF
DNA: TGTGCCACCAGGGAACCGGGGGGGAAGAACACCGGGGAGCTGTTTTTT

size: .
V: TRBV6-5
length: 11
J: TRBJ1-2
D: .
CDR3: CASTGGYGYTF
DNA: TGTGCCAGCACCGGCGGCTATGGCTACACCTTC

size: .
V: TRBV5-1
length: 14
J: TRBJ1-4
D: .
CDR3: CASSLVATNEKLFF
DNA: TGCGCCAGCAGCTTGGTTGCAACTAATGAAAAACTGTTTTTT

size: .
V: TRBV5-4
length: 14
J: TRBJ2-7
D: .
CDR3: CASSLDRENYEQYF
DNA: TGTGCCAGCAGCTTGGACAGGGAGAACTACGAGCAGTACTTC

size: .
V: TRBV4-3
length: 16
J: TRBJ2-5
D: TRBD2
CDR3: CASSQEFSGGQETQYF
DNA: TGCGCCAGCAGCCAAGAGTTTAGCGGGGGACAAGAGACCCAGTACTTC

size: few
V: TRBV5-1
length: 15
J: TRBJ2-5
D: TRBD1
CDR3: CASSLTGGPQETQYF
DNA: TGCGCCAGCAGCCTGACAGGGGGCCCCCAAGAGACCCAGTACTTC

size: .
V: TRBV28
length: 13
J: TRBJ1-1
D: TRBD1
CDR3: CASLQGGDTEAFF
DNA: TGTGCCAGCCTCCAGGGGGGGGACACTGAAGCTTTCTTT

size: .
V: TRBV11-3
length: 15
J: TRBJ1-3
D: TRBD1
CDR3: CASSLGQGSGNTIYF
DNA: TGTGCCAGCAGCCTGGGACAGGGTTCTGGAAACACCATATATTTT

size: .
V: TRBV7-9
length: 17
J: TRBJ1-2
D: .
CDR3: CASSLRGLGEANYGYTF
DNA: TGTGCCAGCAGCTTAAGGGGGTTGGGTGAAGCTAACTATGGCTACACCTTC

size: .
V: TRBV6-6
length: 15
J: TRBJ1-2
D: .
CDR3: CASSQRGTGLSGYTF
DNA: TGTGCCAGCAGTCAGCGGGGTACAGGGTTAAGTGGCTACACCTTC

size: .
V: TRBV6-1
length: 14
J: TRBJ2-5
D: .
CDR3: CASSEGGKGETQYF
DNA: TGTGCCAGCAGTGAAGGGGGGAAGGGGGAGACCCAGTACTTC

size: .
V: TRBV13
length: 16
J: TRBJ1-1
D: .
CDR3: CASSQKTGLLSTEAFF
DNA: TGTGCCAGCAGTCAAAAAACGGGTCTGCTAAGCACTGAAGCTTTCTTT

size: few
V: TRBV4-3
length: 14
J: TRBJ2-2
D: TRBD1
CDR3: CASSSRQGTGELFF
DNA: TGCGCCAGCAGCTCCCGACAGGGGACCGGGGAGCTGTTTTTT

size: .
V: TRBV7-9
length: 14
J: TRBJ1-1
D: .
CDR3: CASSSPQVNTEAFF
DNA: TGTGCCAGCAGCTCACCGCAGGTGAACACTGAAGCTTTCTTT

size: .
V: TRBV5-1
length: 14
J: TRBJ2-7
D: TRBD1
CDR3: CASSPLQGSYEQYF
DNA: TGCGCCAGCAGTCCGTTACAGGGGTCCTACGAGCAGTACTTC

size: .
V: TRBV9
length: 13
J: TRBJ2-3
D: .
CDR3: CATSGPALDTQYF
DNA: TGTGCCACCAGCGGCCCGGCGCTAGATACGCAGTATTTT

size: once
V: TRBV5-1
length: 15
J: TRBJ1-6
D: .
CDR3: CASSLAFERNSPLHF
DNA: TGCGCTAGCAGCTTGGCCTTTGAGCGAAATTCACCCCTCCACTTT

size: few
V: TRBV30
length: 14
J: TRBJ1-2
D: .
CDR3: CAWISTDRLYGYTF
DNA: TGTGCCTGGATAAGTACAGACAGATTATATGGCTACACCTTC

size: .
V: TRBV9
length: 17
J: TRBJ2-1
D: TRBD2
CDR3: CASSSRLAGGPGNEQFF
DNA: TGTGCCAGCAGCTCCCGATTAGCGGGGGGGCCGGGTAATGAGCAGTTCTTC

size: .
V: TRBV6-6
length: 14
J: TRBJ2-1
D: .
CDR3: CASRTSQTRGEQFF
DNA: TGTGCCAGCAGGACTAGTCAAACCCGGGGTGAGCAGTTCTTC

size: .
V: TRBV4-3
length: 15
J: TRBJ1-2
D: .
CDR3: CASSRLGGSNYGYTF
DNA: TGCGCCAGCAGCCGGTTGGGGGGATCTAACTATGGCTACACCTTC

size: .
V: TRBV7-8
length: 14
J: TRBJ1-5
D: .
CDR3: CASSLVPGTQPQHF
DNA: TGTGCCAGCAGCTTAGTACCAGGGACCCAGCCCCAGCATTTT

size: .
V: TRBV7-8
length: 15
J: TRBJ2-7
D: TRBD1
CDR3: CASSLGTGGSYEQYF
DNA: TGTGCCAGCAGCTTAGGGACAGGGGGCTCCTACGAGCAGTACTTC

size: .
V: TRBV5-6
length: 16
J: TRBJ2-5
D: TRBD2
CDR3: CASSKGLAGDQETQYF
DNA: TGTGCCAGCAGCAAAGGACTAGCGGGGGATCAAGAGACCCAGTACTTC

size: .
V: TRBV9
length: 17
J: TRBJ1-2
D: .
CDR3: CASSVGGPPLEEHGYTF
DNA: TGTGCCAGCAGCGTAGGGGGGCCTCCCCTAGAAGAACATGGCTACACCTTC

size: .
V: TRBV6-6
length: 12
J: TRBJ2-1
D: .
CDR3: CASGGRINEQFF
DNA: TGTGCCAGCGGGGGCAGGATCAATGAGCAGTTCTTC

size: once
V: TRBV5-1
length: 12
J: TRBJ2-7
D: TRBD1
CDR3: CASSSNRGEQYF
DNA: TGCGCCAGCAGCTCTAACAGGGGCGAGCAGTACTTC

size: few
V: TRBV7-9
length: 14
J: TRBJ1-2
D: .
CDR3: CASSAGDGPYGYTF
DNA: TGTGCCAGCAGCGCCGGTGACGGTCCCTATGGCTACACCTTC

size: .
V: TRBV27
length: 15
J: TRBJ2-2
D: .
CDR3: CASSLRGGYTGELFF
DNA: TGTGCCAGCAGTTTGAGGGGGGGCTACACCGGGGAGCTGTTTTTT

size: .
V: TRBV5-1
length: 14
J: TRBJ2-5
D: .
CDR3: CATRASGIQETQYF
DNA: TGCGCCACTAGGGCATCGGGGATCCAAGAGACCCAGTACTTC

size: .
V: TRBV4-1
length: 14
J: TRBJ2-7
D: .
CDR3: CASSQEGGSYEQYF
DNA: TGCGCCAGCAGCCAAGAAGGGGGTTCCTACGAGCAGTACTTC

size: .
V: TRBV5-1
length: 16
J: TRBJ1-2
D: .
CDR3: CASKPPGAGIGYGYTF
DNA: TGCGCCAGCAAACCCCCCGGGGCGGGGATCGGCTATGGCTACACCTTC

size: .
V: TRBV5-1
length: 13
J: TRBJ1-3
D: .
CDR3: CASKEGFGNTIYF
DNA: TGCGCCAGCAAGGAAGGCTTTGGAAACACCATATATTTT

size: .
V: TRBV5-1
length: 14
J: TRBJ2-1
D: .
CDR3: CASSLASSGDEQFF
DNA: TGCGCCAGCAGCTTGGCCTCTTCAGGCGATGAGCAGTTCTTC

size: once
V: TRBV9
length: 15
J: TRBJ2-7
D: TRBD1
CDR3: CASSAGQGVSYEQYF
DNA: TGTGCCAGCAGCGCCGGACAGGGTGTCAGCTACGAGCAGTACTTC

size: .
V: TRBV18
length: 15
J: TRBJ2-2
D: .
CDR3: CASSPQLSSTEELFF
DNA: TGTGCCAGCTCACCACAGCTCTCGAGCACCGAGGAGCTGTTTTTT

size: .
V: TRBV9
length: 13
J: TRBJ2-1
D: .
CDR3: CASSVATVNEQFF
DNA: TGTGCCAGCAGCGTAGCTACGGTCAATGAGCAGTTCTTC

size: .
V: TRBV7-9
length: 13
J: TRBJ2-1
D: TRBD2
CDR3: CASSLGAGVEQFF
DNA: TGTGCCAGCAGCTTAGGAGCGGGGGTAGAGCAGTTCTTC

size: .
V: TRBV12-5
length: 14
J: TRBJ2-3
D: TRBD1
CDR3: CASGLTGGDDTQYF
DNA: TGTGCTAGTGGTCTGACAGGGGGTGATGATACGCAGTATTTT

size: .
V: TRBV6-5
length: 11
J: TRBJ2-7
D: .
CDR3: CASSYSGEQYF
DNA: TGTGCCAGCAGTTACTCGGGGGAGCAGTACTTC

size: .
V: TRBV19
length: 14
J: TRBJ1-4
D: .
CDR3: CASSILIGNEKLFF
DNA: TGTGCCAGTAGTATTCTGATCGGTAATGAAAAACTGTTTTTT